This T cell receptor beta chain stems from a study of T cells in Graves' hyperthyroidism and ophthalmopathy. Background on the study: Peripheral blood was obtained at initial diagnosis, preceding any treatment.

V lost 7 bases and J lost 5; bases outside the gene matches: 11. This CDR3 is 16 amino acids long. Amplification yielded TCR beta CDR3 regions, with RNA transcripts as the source. The TCR CDR3 first-round RT-PCR relied on the HTBI primer set. TCRdb reprocessed the multiplex PCR reads with MiXCR, giving one entry per CDR3 protein. The profile shows approximately 530,000 distinct CDR3 sequences, roughly a sixth of them singletons. The chain employs TRBV12-3 or TRBV12-4 and TRBJ2-3; TRBD2 agrees at 11 bases. The receptor was isolated from a woman aged 18-29 years with Graves' hyperthyroidism. Material for sequencing was blood. The CDR3 reads CASIHSGGARGDTQYF. The CDR3 region has the DNA TGTGCCAGCATCCATAGCGGGGGGGCCAGAGGAGATACGCAGTATTTT.